The TCR beta chain under discussion was sequenced for a study of shared clonotypes between healthy human individuals. Study outcomes and limitations: The genetic and exposure-history diversity represented was limited by few donors.

Naive CD8 isolation took CD45RO-negative cells positively selected for CCR7 and excluded terminally differentiated effector memory CD45RA+ cells. Caucasian adults living in Nashville, Tennessee, provided all samples. Assay used: immunoSEQ multiplex PCR; TCRdb lists only in-frame clones, some missing. This sample has about 2 million clones, with about 94% found just once. Notes on this clone: Its specificity is unknown.

Germline-derived CDR1 and CDR2 are SQVTM and ANQGSEA. V was clipped by 4 bases and J by 0 bases, with 12 bases between them. The CDR3 is 14 amino acids. This TCR derives from a young man in good health. This chain uses TRBV29-1 with TRBJ1-1, with D possibly TRBD1 on 6 matching bases. The sample consisted of naive CD8+ T cells sorted from blood. CDR3 amino acids: CSVGGQVMNTEAFF. The CDR3, as DNA: TGCAGCGTTGGGGGACAAGTTATGAACACTGAAGCTTTCTTT.